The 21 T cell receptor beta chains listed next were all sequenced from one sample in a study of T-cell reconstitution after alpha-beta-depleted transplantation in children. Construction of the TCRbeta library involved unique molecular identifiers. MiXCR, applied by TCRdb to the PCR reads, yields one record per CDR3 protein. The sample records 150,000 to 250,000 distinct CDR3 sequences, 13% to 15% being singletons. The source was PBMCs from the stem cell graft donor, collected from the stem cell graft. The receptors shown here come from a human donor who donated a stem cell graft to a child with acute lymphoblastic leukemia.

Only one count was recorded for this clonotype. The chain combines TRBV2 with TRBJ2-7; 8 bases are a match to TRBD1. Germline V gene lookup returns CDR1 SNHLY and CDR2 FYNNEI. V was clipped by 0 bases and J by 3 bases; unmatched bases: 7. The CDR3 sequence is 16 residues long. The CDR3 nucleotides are TGTGCCAGCAGTGAAGCTTGGACAGGGAGCTTCTACGAGCAGTACTTC. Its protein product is CASSEAWTGSFYEQYF.

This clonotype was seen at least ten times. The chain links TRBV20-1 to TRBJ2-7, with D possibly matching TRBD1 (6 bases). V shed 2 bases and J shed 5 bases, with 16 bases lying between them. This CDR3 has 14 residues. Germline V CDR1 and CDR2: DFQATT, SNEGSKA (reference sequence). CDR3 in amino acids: CSARLQGRSNEQYF. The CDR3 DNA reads TGCAGTGCTAGACTACAGGGACGATCTAACGAGCAGTACTTC.

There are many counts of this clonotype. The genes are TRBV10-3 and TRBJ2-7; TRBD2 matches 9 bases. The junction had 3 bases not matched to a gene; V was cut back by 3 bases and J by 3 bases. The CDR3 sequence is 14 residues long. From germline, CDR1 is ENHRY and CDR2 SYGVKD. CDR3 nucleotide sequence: TGTGCCATCAGTGAAAATAGCGGGGGCTACGAGCAGTACTTC. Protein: CAISENSGGYEQYF.

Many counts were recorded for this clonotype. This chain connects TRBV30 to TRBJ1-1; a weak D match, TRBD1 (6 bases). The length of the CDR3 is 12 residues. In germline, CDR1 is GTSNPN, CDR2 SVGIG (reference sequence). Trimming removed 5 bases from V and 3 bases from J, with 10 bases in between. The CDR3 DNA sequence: TGTGCCTGGGAAGGGGGGGACACTGAAGCTTTCTTT. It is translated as CAWEGGDTEAFF.

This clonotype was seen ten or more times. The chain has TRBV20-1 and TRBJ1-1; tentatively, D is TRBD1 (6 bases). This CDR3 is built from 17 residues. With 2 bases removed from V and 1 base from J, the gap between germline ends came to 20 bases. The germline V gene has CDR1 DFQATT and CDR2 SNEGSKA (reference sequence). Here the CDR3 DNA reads TGCAGTGCTAGAAGAGGGGGATGGGAGTATAGGAACACTGAAGCTTTCTTT. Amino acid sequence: CSARRGGWEYRNTEAFF.

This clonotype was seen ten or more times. Written as DNA, the CDR3 is TGCAGCGTTGACGGGACTAGCATGGGAGATGAGCAGTTCTTC. Encoded protein: CSVDGTSMGDEQFF. The chain couples TRBV29-1 to TRBJ2-1; 9 bases match TRBD2. Trimming took 3 bases from V and 8 from J; bases not matched to a gene: 8. Germline V gene data show CDR1 as SQVTM and CDR2 as ANQGSEA. The CDR3 contains 14 residues.

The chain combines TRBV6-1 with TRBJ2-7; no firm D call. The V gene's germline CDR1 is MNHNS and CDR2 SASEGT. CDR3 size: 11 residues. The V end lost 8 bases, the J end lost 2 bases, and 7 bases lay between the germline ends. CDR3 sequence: CASRVPYEQYF. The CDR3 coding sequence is TGTGCCAGCCGAGTCCCCTACGAGCAGTACTTC.

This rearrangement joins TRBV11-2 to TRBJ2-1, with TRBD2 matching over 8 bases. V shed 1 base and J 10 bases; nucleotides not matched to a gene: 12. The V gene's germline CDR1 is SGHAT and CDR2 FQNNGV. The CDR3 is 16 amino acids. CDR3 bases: TGTGCCAGCAGCTTAGCCCCCAGCGGGAGCGCTGGAGAGCAGTTCTTC. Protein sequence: CASSLAPSGSAGEQFF. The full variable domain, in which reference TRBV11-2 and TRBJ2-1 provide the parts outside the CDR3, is EAGVAQSPRYKIIEKRQSVAFWCNPISGHATLYWYQQILGQGPKLLIQFQNNGVVDDSQLPKDRFSAERLKGVDSTLKIQPAKLEDSAVYLCASSLAPSGSAGEQFFGPGTRLTVL.

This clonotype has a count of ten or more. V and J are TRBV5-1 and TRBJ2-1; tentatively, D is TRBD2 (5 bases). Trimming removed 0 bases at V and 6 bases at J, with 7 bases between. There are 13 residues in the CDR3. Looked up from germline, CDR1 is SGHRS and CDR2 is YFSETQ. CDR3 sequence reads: CASSLGLPNEQFF. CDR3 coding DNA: TGCGCCAGCAGCTTGGGACTACCCAATGAGCAGTTCTTC. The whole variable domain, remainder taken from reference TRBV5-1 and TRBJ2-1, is KAGVTQTPRYLIKTRGQQVTLSCSPISGHRSVSWYQQTPGQGLQFLFEYFSETQRNKGNFPGRFSGRQFSNSRSEMNVSTLELGDSALYLCASSLGLPNEQFFGPGTRLTVL.

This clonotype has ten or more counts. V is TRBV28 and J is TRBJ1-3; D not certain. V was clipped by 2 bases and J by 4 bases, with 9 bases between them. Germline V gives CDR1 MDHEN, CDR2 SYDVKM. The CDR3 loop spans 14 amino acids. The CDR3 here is CASSLVGRGNTIYF. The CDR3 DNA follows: TGTGCCAGCAGTTTAGTCGGCAGGGGAAACACCATATATTTT. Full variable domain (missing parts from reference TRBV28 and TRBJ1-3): DVKVTQSSRYLVKRTGEKVFLECVQDMDHENMFWYRQDPGLGLRLIYFSYDVKMKEKGDIPEGYSVSREKKERFSLILESASTNQTSMYLCASSLVGRGNTIYFGEGSWLTVV.

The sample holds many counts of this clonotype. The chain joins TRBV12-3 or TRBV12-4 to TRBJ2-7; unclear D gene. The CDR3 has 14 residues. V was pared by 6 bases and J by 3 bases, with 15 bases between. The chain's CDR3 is CASSRPRASYEQYF. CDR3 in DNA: TGTGCCAGCAGCCGCCCTAGGGCCAGCTACGAGCAGTACTTC.

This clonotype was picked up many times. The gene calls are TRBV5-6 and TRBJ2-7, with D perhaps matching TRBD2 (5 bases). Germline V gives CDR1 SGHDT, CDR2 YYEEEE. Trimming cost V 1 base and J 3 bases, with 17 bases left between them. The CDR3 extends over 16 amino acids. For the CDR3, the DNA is TGTGCCAGCAGCTTGAGGCTCGACGGCGGAGGCTACGAGCAGTACTTC. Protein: CASSLRLDGGGYEQYF.

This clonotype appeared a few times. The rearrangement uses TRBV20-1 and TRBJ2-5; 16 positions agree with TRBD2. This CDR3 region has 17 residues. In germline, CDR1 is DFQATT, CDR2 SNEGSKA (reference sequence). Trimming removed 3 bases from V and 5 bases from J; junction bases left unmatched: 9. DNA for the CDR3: TGCAGTGCTAGGACTGGGACTAGCGGGAGGGCCCGGGAGACCCAGTACTTC. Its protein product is CSARTGTSGRARETQYF.

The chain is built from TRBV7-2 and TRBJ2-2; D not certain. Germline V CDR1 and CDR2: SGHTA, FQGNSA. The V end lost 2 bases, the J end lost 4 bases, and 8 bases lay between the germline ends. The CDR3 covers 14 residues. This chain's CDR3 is CASSLIWVTGELFF. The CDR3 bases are TGTGCCAGCAGCTTAATCTGGGTCACCGGGGAGCTGTTTTTT.

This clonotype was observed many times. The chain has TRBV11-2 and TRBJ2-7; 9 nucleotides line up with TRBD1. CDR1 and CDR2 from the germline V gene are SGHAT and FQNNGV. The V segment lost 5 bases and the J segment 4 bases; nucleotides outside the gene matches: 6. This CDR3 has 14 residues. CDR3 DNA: TGTGCCAGCAGCCCCGACAGGGGGTTGTACGAGCAGTACTTC. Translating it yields CASSPDRGLYEQYF.

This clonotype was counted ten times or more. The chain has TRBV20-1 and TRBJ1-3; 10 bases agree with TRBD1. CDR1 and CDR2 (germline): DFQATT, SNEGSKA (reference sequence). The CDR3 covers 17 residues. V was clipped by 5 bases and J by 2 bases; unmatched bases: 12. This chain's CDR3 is CSASQTGGAVAGNTIYF. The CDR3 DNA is TGCAGTGCTTCCCAGACAGGGGGCGCGGTAGCTGGAAACACCATATATTTT.

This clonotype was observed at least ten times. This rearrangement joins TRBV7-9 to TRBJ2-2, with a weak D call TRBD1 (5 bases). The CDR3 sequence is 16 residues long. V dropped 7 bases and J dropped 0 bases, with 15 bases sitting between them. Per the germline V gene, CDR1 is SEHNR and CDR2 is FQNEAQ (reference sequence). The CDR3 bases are TGTGCCAGCAACCCCCCGCGACAGACGAACACCGGGGAGCTGTTTTTT. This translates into CASNPPRQTNTGELFF.

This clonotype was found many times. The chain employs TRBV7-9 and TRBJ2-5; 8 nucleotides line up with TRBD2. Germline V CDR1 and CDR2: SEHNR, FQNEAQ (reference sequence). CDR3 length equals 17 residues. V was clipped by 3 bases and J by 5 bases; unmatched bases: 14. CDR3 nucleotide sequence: TGTGCCAGCAGCTTGCCCCCGCGAAGCGGGAGAGGGGAGACCCAGTACTTC. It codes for CASSLPPRSGRGETQYF.

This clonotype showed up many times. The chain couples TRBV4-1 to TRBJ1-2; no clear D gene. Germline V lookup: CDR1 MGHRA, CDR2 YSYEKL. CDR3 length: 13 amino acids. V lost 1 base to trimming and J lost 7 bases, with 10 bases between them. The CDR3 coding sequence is TGCGCCAGCAGCCAAGGAGGAGCGGTTGGCTACACCTTC. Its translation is CASSQGGAVGYTF.

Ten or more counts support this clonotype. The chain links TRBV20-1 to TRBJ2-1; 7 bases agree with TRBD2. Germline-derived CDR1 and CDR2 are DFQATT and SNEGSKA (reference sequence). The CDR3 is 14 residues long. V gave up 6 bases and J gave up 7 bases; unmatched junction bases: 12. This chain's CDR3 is CSAPRAGDGNEQFF. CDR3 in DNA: TGCAGTGCCCCCCGTGCGGGAGACGGTAATGAGCAGTTCTTC.

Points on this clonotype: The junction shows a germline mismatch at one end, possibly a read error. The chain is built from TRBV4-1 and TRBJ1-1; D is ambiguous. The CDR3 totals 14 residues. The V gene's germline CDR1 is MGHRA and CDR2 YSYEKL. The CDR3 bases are TGCGCCAGCAACCAAGATCGTGGGGTGGGTGAAGCTTTCTTT. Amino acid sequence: CASNQDRGVGEAFF.